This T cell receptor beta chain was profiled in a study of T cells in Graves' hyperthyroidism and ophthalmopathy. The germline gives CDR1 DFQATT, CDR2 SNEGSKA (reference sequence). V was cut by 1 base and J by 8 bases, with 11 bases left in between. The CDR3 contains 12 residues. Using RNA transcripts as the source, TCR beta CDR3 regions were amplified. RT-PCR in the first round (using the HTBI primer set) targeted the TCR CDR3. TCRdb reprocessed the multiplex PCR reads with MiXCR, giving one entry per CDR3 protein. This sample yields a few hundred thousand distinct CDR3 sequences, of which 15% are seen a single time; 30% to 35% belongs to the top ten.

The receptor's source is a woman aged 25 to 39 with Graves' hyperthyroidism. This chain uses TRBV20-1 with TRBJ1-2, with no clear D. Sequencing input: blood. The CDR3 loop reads CSARVGGYGYTF. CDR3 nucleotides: TGCAGTGCTAGAGTCGGAGGGTACGGCTACACCTTC.